In this sample, the clone carrying this T cell receptor beta chain turned up a few times. The data derive from a study of cytomegalovirus exposure and HLA in healthy donors. Trimming left V 4 bases short and J 7 bases short, with 13 bases between. Per the germline V gene, CDR1 is LNHDA and CDR2 is SQIVND (reference sequence). This CDR3 region has 13 residues. The PCR was carried out with 60 Vbeta primers and 13 Jbeta primers. Produced via immunoSEQ multiplex PCR; TCRdb's table is partial and in-frame only. Of 120,000 or so clones listed, approximately 80% are singletons. This TCR came from a human donor in good health. Sequenced material: PBMCs. The chain couples TRBV19 to TRBJ1-1; no clear D. The chain's CDR3 is CASSSPWEVEAFF. The CDR3 nucleotides are TGTGCCAGTAGTAGCCCCTGGGAGGTTGAAGCTTTCTTT.